The 18 T cell receptor beta chains given below trace back to one sample, sequenced in a study of shared clonotypes between healthy human individuals. Here immunoSEQ multiplex PCR was the method, and the copy in TCRdb shows in-frame clones only, minus some. The sample lists 2,500,000 or so clones, roughly 92% seen once, with roughly 0.15% in the top ten. The material sequenced was naive CD4+ T cells sorted from blood. Regarding subset: CD45RA+ positively selected. The source of these receptors is a man younger than 35 in good health.

Written as DNA, the CDR3 is TGTGCCAGCAGCCCCAGCGGGGGGGGAACCTACGAGCAGTACTTC. It specifies CASSPSGGGTYEQYF. The chain recombines TRBV7-3 with TRBJ2-7; 10 bases are a match to TRBD2. Per the germline V gene, CDR1 is SGHTA and CDR2 is FQGTGA. The CDR3 contains 15 residues. V gave up 5 bases and J gave up 2 bases; unmatched junction bases: 6.

The chain has TRBV2 and TRBJ2-7; 8 bases are shared with TRBD2. J lost 4 bases, V lost 8 bases, and 7 bases had no gene match. Germline assignment: CDR1 SNHLY and CDR2 FYNNEI. The CDR3 covers 13 residues. CDR3 nucleotides: TGTGCCAGCCTACTAGCGGTCAAATACGAGCAGTACTTC. Encoded protein: CASLLAVKYEQYF.

The gene calls are TRBV9 and TRBJ2-1; no clear D gene. Looked up from germline, CDR1 is SGDLS and CDR2 is YYNGEE. The V end lost 0 bases, the J end lost 6 bases, and 7 bases lay between the germline ends. The CDR3 has 13 amino acids. The CDR3 DNA follows: TGTGCCAGCAGCGTAGGCCTCGTCAATGAGCAGTTCTTC. It encodes CASSVGLVNEQFF.

The chain combines TRBV7-2 with TRBJ2-7; no reliable D call. Trimming took off 1 base at V and 1 base at J, with 8 bases between the two ends. The germline V gene has CDR1 SGHTA and CDR2 FQGNSA. The CDR3 extends over 14 amino acids. The CDR3 protein is CASSLETESYEQYF. In DNA, the CDR3 is TGTGCCAGCAGCTTAGAGACTGAATCCTACGAGCAGTACTTC.

The rearrangement uses TRBV10-3 and TRBJ1-2, with D perhaps matching TRBD1 (6 bases). Trimming took off 0 bases at V and 3 bases at J, with 14 bases between the two ends. The CDR3 covers 16 residues. Per germline, CDR1 ENHRY and CDR2 SYGVKD. The CDR3 loop is CAISESGTGPDYGYTF. CDR3 nucleotide sequence: TGTGCCATCAGTGAGTCAGGAACAGGGCCTGACTATGGCTACACCTTC.

This clone was seen more than once but under ten times. The chain combines TRBV30 with TRBJ1-2; 7 nucleotides align to TRBD1. The CDR3 runs 12 residues. V lost 5 bases and J lost 4; bases outside the gene matches: 4. Germline-derived CDR1 and CDR2 are GTSNPN and SVGIG (reference sequence). The CDR3 here is CAWAGTAYGYTF. For the CDR3, the DNA is TGTGCCTGGGCCGGGACAGCCTATGGCTACACCTTC. Combining the CDR3 with reference TRBV30 and TRBJ1-2 gives the whole variable domain SQTIHQWPATLVQPVGSPLSLECTVEGTSNPNLYWYRQAAGRGLQLLFYSVGIGQISSEVPQNLSASRPQDRQFILSSKKLLLSDSGFYLCAWAGTAYGYTFGSGTRLTVV.

The chain joins TRBV7-2 to TRBJ2-7; no reliable D call. Germline V gene data show CDR1 as SGHTA and CDR2 as FQGNSA. The CDR3 extends over 14 amino acids. Deletions cut 5 bases from V and 5 bases from J, with 16 bases between. CDR3 nucleotides: TGTGCCAGCAGCGTCAGTGGTGCGCGGAACGAGCAGTACTTC. It specifies CASSVSGARNEQYF. Looking up the rest from reference TRBV7-2 and TRBJ2-7 gives the full variable domain: GAGVSQSPSNKVTEKGKDVELRCDPISGHTALYWYRQSLGQGLEFLIYFQGNSAPDKSGLPSDRFSAERTGGSVSTLTIQRTQQEDSAVYLCASSVSGARNEQYFGPGTRLTVT.

The rearrangement joins TRBV11-2 to TRBJ2-1, with 7 bases identical to TRBD2. CDR3 length: 14 amino acids. J lost 8 bases, V lost 5 bases, and 9 bases had no gene match. The germline gives CDR1 SGHAT, CDR2 FQNNGV. The CDR3 protein is CASSPFRGVHEQFF. In DNA, the CDR3 is TGTGCCAGCAGCCCCTTTCGGGGGGTCCATGAGCAGTTCTTC.

This chain uses TRBV10-3 with TRBJ2-2, with 8 bases identical to TRBD1. Germline CDR1 is ENHRY and CDR2 is SYGVKD. V gave up 11 bases and J gave up 1 base; unmatched junction bases: 3. This CDR3 spans 13 amino acids. CDR3 in DNA: TGTGCCTCGGGACAGGAGAACACCGGGGAGCTGTTTTTT. Translation gives CASGQENTGELFF.

This chain joins TRBV30 and TRBJ2-7; D unclear. This CDR3 is 11 amino acids long. Looked up from germline, CDR1 is GTSNPN and CDR2 is SVGIG (reference sequence). V lost 3 bases to trimming and J lost 6 bases, with 9 bases between them. The chain's CDR3 is CAWRRWGEQYF. DNA of the CDR3: TGTGCCTGGAGACGTTGGGGCGAGCAGTACTTC. Based on the CDR3 plus reference TRBV30 and TRBJ2-7, the full variable domain is SQTIHQWPATLVQPVGSPLSLECTVEGTSNPNLYWYRQAAGRGLQLLFYSVGIGQISSEVPQNLSASRPQDRQFILSSKKLLLSDSGFYLCAWRRWGEQYFGPGTRLTVT.

The chain is built from TRBV5-6 and TRBJ2-7, with 8 bases that match TRBD2. V shed 2 bases and J 0 bases; nucleotides not matched to a gene: 1. The germline gives CDR1 SGHDT, CDR2 YYEEEE. This CDR3 has 14 amino acids. Here the CDR3 reads CASSFGTSSYEQYF. The CDR3 DNA reads TGTGCCAGCAGCTTCGGGACTAGCTCCTACGAGCAGTACTTC.

This clone was counted a single time. Other nucleotide sequences in the sample specify the same CDR3. The V call is TRBV6-6, the J call TRBJ2-7; D is possibly TRBD2 (6 bases). The germline V gene has CDR1 MNHNY and CDR2 SVGAGI (reference sequence). The CDR3 covers 13 residues. V gave up 3 bases and J gave up 1 base, with 7 bases separating them. CDR3 sequence: CASSYGGSYEQYF. In nucleotides, the CDR3 is TGTGCCAGCAGTTATGGGGGGTCCTACGAGCAGTACTTC.

DNA for the CDR3: TGTGCCAGCACCCCTACCCAGTATGAAAAACTGTTTTTT. Translated: CASTPTQYEKLFF. The J gene is TRBJ1-4, the V gene TRBV7-2; D is unclear. The CDR3 loop spans 13 amino acids. V lost 7 bases and J lost 6, with 12 bases in between. Germline CDR1 SGHTA, CDR2 FQGNSA.

V usage is TRBV7-2 and J usage is TRBJ2-6, with TRBD1 identical over 10 bases. This CDR3 contains 18 residues. Germline V gene data show CDR1 as SGHTA and CDR2 as FQGNSA. With V trimmed by 5 bases and J by 2 bases, 9 bases remained unmatched. The CDR3 nucleotides read TGTGCCAGCAGCGCGCGGGACAGGGGCAAGGCTGGGGCCAACGTCCTGACTTTC. Amino acids: CASSARDRGKAGANVLTF. The full variable domain, rest sourced from reference TRBV7-2 and TRBJ2-6, is GAGVSQSPSNKVTEKGKDVELRCDPISGHTALYWYRQSLGQGLEFLIYFQGNSAPDKSGLPSDRFSAERTGGSVSTLTIQRTQQEDSAVYLCASSARDRGKAGANVLTFGAGSRLTVL.

CDR3 sequence: CASSLDPNPSTDTQYF. The CDR3 nucleotides are TGTGCCAGCAGCTTGGATCCGAACCCTAGCACAGATACGCAGTATTTT. The chain is built from TRBV5-4 and TRBJ2-3; D gene ambiguous. In germline, CDR1 is SGHNT, CDR2 YYREEE (reference sequence). V was cut by 0 bases and J by 0 bases, with 11 bases left in between. The CDR3 has 16 amino acids.

About this clone itself: The sample holds other DNA sequences that translate to the same CDR3. CDR3 DNA: TGTGCCAGCAGAAGGACAGGGGTCTACGAGCAGTACTTC. Its protein is CASRRTGVYEQYF. This sequence joins TRBV14 and TRBJ2-7, with 9 positions matching TRBD1. The CDR3 runs to 13 residues. The J segment lost 3 bases and the V segment lost 6 bases, leaving 3 bases of the junction unmatched. The germline CDR1 and CDR2 sequences are SGHDN and FVKESK.

CDR3 sequence (DNA): TGTGCCAGCAGTTCCACACATTCGTCGGGCAGGGGGGCCACTGAAGCTTTCTTT. Translating it yields CASSSTHSSGRGATEAFF. The chain has TRBV27 and TRBJ1-1; 7 bases agree with TRBD1. CDR1 is MNHEY, CDR2 SMNVEV, per germline (reference sequence). The V segment lost 4 bases and the J segment 4 bases; nucleotides outside the gene matches: 18. The CDR3 is 18 residues long.

This chain connects TRBV6-5 to TRBJ2-7; TRBD2 aligns across 8 bases. CDR1 MNHEY and CDR2 SVGAGI come from the germline V gene. The junction had 7 bases not matched to a gene; V was cut back by 1 base and J by 5 bases. The CDR3 covers 15 residues. The DNA for the CDR3 is TGTGCCAGCAGTTACTGGGGGACTAGAGAGAACGAGCAGTACTTC. Translation: CASSYWGTRENEQYF.